This T cell receptor beta chain came from a study of blood T cell repertoires in COVID-19. Method: immunoSEQ multiplex PCR; TCRdb's copy keeps in-frame clones and lacks some. In the table there are tens of thousands of clones, nearly 90% of which are singletons. The ends were cut back, 9 bases at V and 1 base at J, with 12 bases in the middle. The CDR3 sequence is 14 residues long. Germline V lookup: CDR1 KGHDR, CDR2 SFDVKD. This chain uses TRBV24-1 with TRBJ1-5; no clear D. This clonotype originated in a man aged 60 to 75 with COVID-19, enrolled during active disease. Sequencing was done on a sample of peripheral blood. CDR3 bases: TGTGCCACCTCTCAGACTTCGAGCAATCAGCCCCAGCATTTT. This gives the protein CATSQTSSNQPQHF.